This is a list of T cell receptor beta chains from one sample in a study of blood T cell repertoires in COVID-19. The assay was immunoSEQ multiplex PCR, and TCRdb's table has in-frame clones only and misses some. This sample has more than 100,000 clones, with 79% found just once. The sample was peripheral blood. The receptor set was obtained from a woman aged 80 or older with acute or convalescent COVID-19. CDR3s include the opening cysteine and the closing phenylalanine or tryptophan. The D gene is left open where the match is weak. Clone size is not always given. Where it is, it says once, few, many or a class for expanded clones.

cdr3_nt,cdr3_aa,cdr3_length,j_call,clone_size,v_call,d_call
TGTGCCAGCAGCCGAAACCCCGGGGTCTATGGCTACACCTTC,CASSRNPGVYGYTF,14,TRBJ1-2,NA,TRBV11-1,NA
TGTGCCAGCAGCCCGACAGGGCCGAACACCGGGGAGCTGTTTTTT,CASSPTGPNTGELFF,15,TRBJ2-2,NA,TRBV27,TRBD1
TGTGCCAGCTCACCACCGGGGGCATCTGAAGCTTTCTTT,CASSPPGASEAFF,13,TRBJ1-1,NA,TRBV18,NA
TGTGCCAGCAGCCGGGACAGGGTGGGTGAAAAACTGTTTTTT,CASSRDRVGEKLFF,14,TRBJ1-4,NA,TRBV7-2,TRBD1
TGTGCCAGCAGCCTTCCCGGGACAGTTGAAGCTTTCTTT,CASSLPGTVEAFF,13,TRBJ1-1,NA,TRBV7-9,TRBD1
TGTGCCACCACCCCCCCCGGGGGCTCCTACGAGCAGTACTTC,CATTPPGGSYEQYF,14,TRBJ2-7,NA,TRBV28,NA
TGTGCCAGCAGCTCCGCAAGGGAGATCGGAGAAAAACTGTTTTTT,CASSSAREIGEKLFF,15,TRBJ1-4,NA,TRBV5-4,NA
TGTGCCAGCAGTTGGACAGGGTTCTCCTATAATTCACCCCTCCACTTT,CASSWTGFSYNSPLHF,16,TRBJ1-6,few,TRBV27,TRBD1
TGTGCCAGCAGCTATAGAGTGGGAGGTGACGAGCAGTACTTC,CASSYRVGGDEQYF,14,TRBJ2-7,NA,TRBV7-2,NA
TGTGCCAGCATGGACAGGGGAAGGTACACCTTC,CASMDRGRYTF,11,TRBJ1-2,NA,TRBV2,TRBD1
TGTGCCAGCAGCTTGGCAGGGGGTGCTCAGCCCCAGCATTTT,CASSLAGGAQPQHF,14,TRBJ1-5,NA,TRBV5-5,TRBD1
TGTGCTAGCAGCTTGGACAGAGAAGAGACCCAGTACTTC,CASSLDREETQYF,13,TRBJ2-5,NA,TRBV7-7,NA
TGTGCCAGTAGTAAGGGGTGGAGTGAAAAACTGTTTTTT,CASSKGWSEKLFF,13,TRBJ1-4,NA,TRBV19,NA
TGTGCCTGGAATAAGCGAGCCGTCTACGAGCAGTACTTC,CAWNKRAVYEQYF,13,TRBJ2-7,NA,TRBV30,NA
TGTGCCAGCTCACCGGCCGGGACAGCTGGAAACACCATATATTTT,CASSPAGTAGNTIYF,15,TRBJ1-3,NA,TRBV18,TRBD1
TGTGCCAGCAGCTCAGGGACAGGGGGTTTGGAGACCCAGTACTTC,CASSSGTGGLETQYF,15,TRBJ2-5,NA,TRBV5-4,TRBD1
TGTGCCAGCAGCTTAGTGGGTAGCGGGGGAACAGATACGCAGTATTTT,CASSLVGSGGTDTQYF,16,TRBJ2-3,NA,TRBV7-9,TRBD2
TGTGCCAGTAGTACGGACAGGGGCTCCTACAATGAGCAGTTCTTC,CASSTDRGSYNEQFF,15,TRBJ2-1,NA,TRBV19,TRBD1
TGTGCCAGCAGCCAAGATCTAGCGGGGGGGAGTGAGACCCAGTACTTC,CASSQDLAGGSETQYF,16,TRBJ2-5,NA,TRBV3-1/TRBV3-2,TRBD2
TGTGCCAGCAGTGAATGGGGCAGGATGAACACTGAAGCTTTCTTT,CASSEWGRMNTEAFF,15,TRBJ1-1,NA,TRBV6-1,NA
TGTGCCAGCAGCCAAGTCTCAGGTACCTATGGCTACACCTTC,CASSQVSGTYGYTF,14,TRBJ1-2,NA,TRBV4-2,NA